These 4 T cell receptor beta chains came from one sample sequenced in a study of blood T cell repertoires in COVID-19. Assay: immunoSEQ multiplex PCR; the TCRdb copy retains only in-frame clones and omits some. The top ten clones hold about 8.4% of a sample with about 180,000 clones, roughly 82% of them seen once. The sequencing input was peripheral blood. These receptors originate from a woman in her sixties or seventies with acute or convalescent COVID-19.

The chain has TRBV6-2 or TRBV6-3 and TRBJ2-1; a weak D match, TRBD2 (6 bases). Trimming removed 3 bases from V and 0 bases from J, with 9 bases in between. The CDR3 extends over 15 amino acids. Germline CDR1 reads MNHEY; CDR2 reads SVGEGT. The CDR3: CASSYTSPSYNEQFF. In DNA, the CDR3 is TGTGCCAGCAGTTATACTAGCCCCTCCTACAATGAGCAGTTCTTC.

The rearrangement joins TRBV3-1 (or the pseudogene TRBV3-2) to TRBJ2-5; D is uncertain. V was trimmed by 1 base and J by 1 base, leaving 7 bases between them. This CDR3 is built from 14 residues. The germline gives CDR1 LGHDT, CDR2 YNNKEL (reference sequence). DNA for the CDR3: TGTGCCAGCAGCCAAGTCCGGGTCCAAGAGACCCAGTACTTC. Translating gives CASSQVRVQETQYF.

Here the CDR3 reads CASGWGRNVLTF. DNA for the CDR3: TGTGCCAGCGGGTGGGGCCGGAACGTCCTGACTTTC. J is TRBJ2-6 and V is TRBV6-5, with D perhaps TRBD1 (5 bases). There are 12 residues in the CDR3. V lost 8 bases, J lost 10 bases, and 12 bases lay in between. Germline V gene data show CDR1 as MNHEY and CDR2 as SVGAGI.

This clone showed up just once. This chain joins TRBV5-3 and TRBJ2-7, with no clear D. TRBV5-3 is given ORF status, its function remaining uncertain. Trimming removed 1 base at V and 0 bases at J, with 8 bases between. This CDR3 is 14 amino acids long. The CDR3 DNA reads as TGTGCCAGAAGCTTGATGGTCAGCTCCTACGAGCAGTACTTC. Amino acid sequence: CARSLMVSSYEQYF.